This T cell receptor (beta chain) was captured in a study of early T cells in non-severe SARS-CoV-2 infection (dated by TCRdb to the early 2020s). Broadly, across the study: Because TCR sequencing relied on bulk RNA taken from unsorted whole blood, pairing of alpha and beta chains was not possible. What the research found in general, with its limitations: Matching against VDJdb was skewed toward anti-spike CD8 responses, likely underestimated virus-specific expansions, and missed private and CD4 specificities.

Receptor amplification or capture employed 5' RACE. For sequencing, a NextSeq 500 was employed. To correct for sequencing error and PCR bias, the TCR library protocol tagged individual cDNA molecules with unique molecular identifiers. Sequencing covered both TCR alpha and beta chains, and within each sample the abundances of alpha and beta sequences were tightly co-correlated. In the original analysis: Decombinator V4 was used to perform V gene, J gene and CDR3 annotation of TCR sequences. Expanded TCRs were defined as changing significantly between any two time points under a Poisson model with p below 0.0001. TCR abundances were normalised to the total number of TCRs sequenced in each sample and reported as counts per million. TRAV1-2 paired with TRAJ12, TRAJ20 or TRAJ33 defined MAIT TCRs, while TRAV10 paired with TRAJ18 defined iNKT TCRs. VDJdb, accessed 1 November 2021, was searched for CMV, EBV and SARS-CoV-2 annotated TCRs, with TCRs annotated for multiple antigens excluded. Through fastp at Q25 and MiXCR, TCRdb rebuilt clones from the public reads, retaining in-frame beta chains. Rows merge per CDR3 protein into single entries with the most common DNA and genes. V and J calls and clone size were set by TCRdb, not the authors. Counted in this sample were about 60,000 distinct CDR3 sequences; roughly a tenth of them appeared once. 1.2% of the sample lies in the top ten.

Set within a cohort of healthcare workers in London, UK, this nested case-control study involved weekly PCR testing of nasopharyngeal swabs along with blood sampling. Healthcare workers were recruited during the week of the UK lockdown, between 23 and 31 March 2020, and followed weekly for up to about 16 weeks. There are 14 amino acids in the CDR3, from cysteine to phenylalanine inclusive. Only CDR3 DNA is held: 42 bases, read in frame from base 1. Taken from the germline V gene, the CDR1 and CDR2 loops are SNHLY and FYNNEI. The germline ends are 12 bases apart after V is trimmed by 4 bases and J by 3 bases. This clonotype was detected a few times. What this receptor recognizes is not known. No base qualities exist here, and no much larger clone lies one base off it.

The receptor was derived from an adult who was a healthcare worker with PCR-confirmed SARS-CoV-2 infection or an uninfected control (not recorded which). Here the chain combines TRBV2 and TRBJ1-2; a tentative D match to TRBD1 spans 5 bases. The sample taken for sequencing was whole blood. The DNA is TGTGCCAGCAGTGCGACCCGGGGGGACTATGGCTACACCTTC. Translation gives CASSATRGDYGYTF.